This paragraph reports one T cell receptor beta chain. As yet, its antigen is unknown. This record belongs to a study of cytomegalovirus exposure and HLA in healthy donors. This CDR3 region has 15 residues. V gave up 4 bases and J gave up 0 bases, with 12 bases separating them. Germline CDR1 and CDR2: SGHRS and YFSETQ. 60 Vbeta and 13 Jbeta primers were used in PCR. The table came from immunoSEQ multiplex PCR; TCRdb's copy has only in-frame clones and leaves some out. The data contain around 90,000 clones, more than 55% of them singletons. Study observations and caveats: A missense variant in DCLRE1C was later tied to TCR beta V- and J-gene trimming. Among the CMV-associated chains, a few were confirmed in vitro as specific for CMV antigens. Analysis performed later found approximately 17,000 TCR beta sequences associated with HLA alleles at 0.05 false discovery rate. The dataset shows that most TCR sequences were rare, while some public TCRs occurred in many donors.

This sequence joins TRBV5-1 and TRBJ2-3, with a tentative D call TRBD1 (5 bases). Input material: PBMCs. The sequence came from a woman aged 30 to 39 in good health and CMV-seropositive. For the CDR3, the DNA is TGCGCCAGCAGCCCGCAGGGTTCGAGCACAGATACGCAGTATTTT. Amino acid sequence: CASSPQGSSTDTQYF.